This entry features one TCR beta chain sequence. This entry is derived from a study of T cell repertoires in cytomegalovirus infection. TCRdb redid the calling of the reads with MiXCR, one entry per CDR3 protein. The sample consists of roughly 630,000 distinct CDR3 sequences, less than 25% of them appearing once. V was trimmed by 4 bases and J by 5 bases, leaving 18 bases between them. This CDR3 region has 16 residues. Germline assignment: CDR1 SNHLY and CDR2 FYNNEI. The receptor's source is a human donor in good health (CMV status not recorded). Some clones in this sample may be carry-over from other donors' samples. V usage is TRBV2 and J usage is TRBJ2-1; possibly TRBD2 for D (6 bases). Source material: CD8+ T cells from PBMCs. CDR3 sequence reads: CASSGTGGAYNNEQFF. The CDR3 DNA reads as TGTGCCAGCAGTGGGACTGGAGGGGCCTATAACAATGAGCAGTTCTTC.